A selection of T cell receptor beta chains follows, all from one sample in a study of shared clonotypes between healthy human individuals. Sequenced by immunoSEQ multiplex PCR; TCRdb stores in-frame clones only, minus some. Of 2 million or so clones in the sample, 85% to 95% were seen once. Input material: naive CD4+ T cells sorted from blood. These receptors were collected from a man younger than 30 in good health. Each CDR3 is given with its conserved first and last residue. Fields, in order: J gene, clone size, D gene, V gene, CDR3 protein, CDR3 DNA. D genes are given only for firm matches. Size is stated for part of the rows, as once, few or many counts, or as a class when the clone is expanded.

J gene: TRBJ2-5
clone size: .
D gene: TRBD1
V gene: TRBV5-1
CDR3 protein: CASSQDRVETQYF
CDR3 DNA: TGCGCCAGCAGCCAAGACAGGGTGGAGACCCAGTACTTC

J gene: TRBJ2-6
clone size: .
D gene: .
V gene: TRBV7-9
CDR3 protein: CASSPPGANVLTF
CDR3 DNA: TGTGCCAGCAGCCCACCGGGGGCCAACGTCCTGACTTTC

J gene: TRBJ2-3
clone size: .
D gene: .
V gene: TRBV29-1
CDR3 protein: CSVEWGRLADTQYF
CDR3 DNA: TGCAGCGTTGAATGGGGTAGACTAGCAGATACGCAGTATTTT

J gene: TRBJ2-7
clone size: .
D gene: TRBD2
V gene: TRBV10-3
CDR3 protein: CAIMAGPGLAGYEQYF
CDR3 DNA: TGTGCCATCATGGCAGGTCCGGGACTAGCGGGATACGAGCAGTACTTC

J gene: TRBJ2-2
clone size: .
D gene: .
V gene: TRBV10-2
CDR3 protein: CASSALGTGELFF
CDR3 DNA: TGCGCCAGCAGTGCGCTAGGAACCGGGGAGCTGTTTTTT

J gene: TRBJ1-2
clone size: once
D gene: .
V gene: TRBV19
CDR3 protein: CASSLQTGSNYGYTF
CDR3 DNA: TGTGCCAGTAGTCTGCAAACGGGGTCCAACTATGGCTACACCTTC

J gene: TRBJ1-1
clone size: once
D gene: TRBD1
V gene: TRBV30
CDR3 protein: CAWSKGALGTEAFF
CDR3 DNA: TGTGCCTGGAGCAAGGGGGCTCTGGGCACTGAAGCTTTCTTT

J gene: TRBJ1-4
clone size: .
D gene: .
V gene: TRBV19
CDR3 protein: CASSIGGATNEKLFF
CDR3 DNA: TGTGCCAGTAGTATAGGAGGAGCAACTAATGAAAAACTGTTTTTT

J gene: TRBJ1-1
clone size: .
D gene: .
V gene: TRBV18
CDR3 protein: CASSPQTDTEAFF
CDR3 DNA: TGTGCCAGCTCACCACAAACGGACACTGAAGCTTTCTTT

J gene: TRBJ2-1
clone size: .
D gene: .
V gene: TRBV5-1
CDR3 protein: CASSLLWGNNEQFF
CDR3 DNA: TGCGCCAGCAGCTTGCTTTGGGGAAACAATGAGCAGTTCTTC

J gene: TRBJ1-2
clone size: .
D gene: TRBD1
V gene: TRBV6-1
CDR3 protein: CASSEGGTGDISGYTF
CDR3 DNA: TGTGCCAGCAGTGAGGGGGGGACAGGCGACATTTCGGGCTACACCTTC

J gene: TRBJ1-1
clone size: .
D gene: .
V gene: TRBV19
CDR3 protein: CASSLTGQRTEAFF
CDR3 DNA: TGTGCCAGTAGTCTCACGGGGCAGAGGACTGAAGCTTTCTTT

J gene: TRBJ1-5
clone size: .
D gene: .
V gene: TRBV30
CDR3 protein: CAWSPQGKLGQPQHF
CDR3 DNA: TGTGCCTGGAGTCCACAGGGTAAACTTGGTCAGCCCCAGCATTTT

J gene: TRBJ2-3
clone size: .
D gene: TRBD2
V gene: TRBV23-1
CDR3 protein: CASSQFMYERERDTQYF
CDR3 DNA: TGCGCCAGCAGTCAGTTTATGTATGAGCGGGAGCGTGATACGCAGTATTTT

J gene: TRBJ1-4
clone size: once
D gene: .
V gene: TRBV30
CDR3 protein: CAWSGGSEKLFF
CDR3 DNA: TGTGCCTGGAGTGGAGGTAGTGAAAAACTGTTTTTT

J gene: TRBJ2-7
clone size: .
D gene: TRBD1
V gene: TRBV11-2
CDR3 protein: CASSPTGEKSYEQYF
CDR3 DNA: TGTGCCAGCAGCCCGACAGGGGAAAAATCCTACGAGCAGTACTTC

J gene: TRBJ2-7
clone size: .
D gene: TRBD2
V gene: TRBV11-2
CDR3 protein: CASSLGFRGGQYF
CDR3 DNA: TGTGCCAGCAGCTTAGGTTTCCGCGGGGGGCAGTACTTC

J gene: TRBJ1-5
clone size: .
D gene: .
V gene: TRBV27
CDR3 protein: CASSLRGNQPQHF
CDR3 DNA: TGTGCCAGCAGTTTAAGGGGTAACCAGCCCCAGCATTTT

J gene: TRBJ2-1
clone size: .
D gene: .
V gene: TRBV10-3
CDR3 protein: CAIAPSGSGYEQFF
CDR3 DNA: TGTGCCATCGCCCCTAGTGGGAGCGGGTATGAGCAGTTCTTC

J gene: TRBJ2-2
clone size: once
D gene: TRBD2
V gene: TRBV4-3
CDR3 protein: CASSQILAGSNTGELFF
CDR3 DNA: TGCGCCAGCAGCCAGATATTAGCGGGGTCGAACACCGGGGAGCTGTTTTTT

J gene: TRBJ2-5
clone size: few
D gene: TRBD1
V gene: TRBV28
CDR3 protein: CASSADRGLETQYF
CDR3 DNA: TGTGCCAGCAGTGCGGACAGGGGGCTAGAGACCCAGTACTTC

J gene: TRBJ2-1
clone size: .
D gene: TRBD2
V gene: TRBV6-4
CDR3 protein: CASSVTPGLTYNEQFF
CDR3 DNA: TGTGCCAGCAGTGTAACCCCGGGACTAACCTACAATGAGCAGTTCTTC

J gene: TRBJ1-6
clone size: once
D gene: .
V gene: TRBV28
CDR3 protein: CASSSSRTHNSPLHF
CDR3 DNA: TGTGCCAGCAGTTCATCCAGAACTCACAATTCACCCCTCCACTTT

J gene: TRBJ2-6
clone size: .
D gene: TRBD1
V gene: TRBV19
CDR3 protein: CASSIAPGTGNSGANVLTF
CDR3 DNA: TGTGCCAGTAGTATCGCCCCCGGGACAGGGAATTCTGGGGCCAACGTCCTGACTTTC

J gene: TRBJ2-7
clone size: .
D gene: TRBD2
V gene: TRBV19
CDR3 protein: CASSRSLSGGDAYEQYF
CDR3 DNA: TGTGCCAGTAGTCGATCCTTAAGCGGGGGTGATGCCTACGAGCAGTACTTC

J gene: TRBJ2-7
clone size: .
D gene: .
V gene: TRBV7-9
CDR3 protein: CASSPSVSYEQYF
CDR3 DNA: TGTGCCAGCAGCCCTTCGGTCTCCTACGAGCAGTACTTC

J gene: TRBJ2-2
clone size: .
D gene: .
V gene: TRBV9
CDR3 protein: CASSEGDTGELFF
CDR3 DNA: TGTGCCAGCAGCGAGGGGGACACCGGGGAGCTGTTTTTT

J gene: TRBJ1-2
clone size: .
D gene: .
V gene: TRBV30
CDR3 protein: CAWSGTHPWDGYTF
CDR3 DNA: TGTGCCTGGAGTGGGACACACCCGTGGGATGGCTACACCTTC

J gene: TRBJ1-1
clone size: .
D gene: TRBD1
V gene: TRBV5-6
CDR3 protein: CASSWPGQGAPETEAFF
CDR3 DNA: TGTGCCAGCAGCTGGCCGGGACAGGGGGCTCCGGAGACTGAAGCTTTCTTT

J gene: TRBJ1-6
clone size: .
D gene: TRBD1
V gene: TRBV4-3
CDR3 protein: CASSQGDRGNYSPLHF
CDR3 DNA: TGCGCCAGCAGCCAGGGAGACAGGGGAAATTACTCACCCCTCCACTTT

J gene: TRBJ2-7
clone size: .
D gene: TRBD2
V gene: TRBV11-2
CDR3 protein: CASSPGLAETYEQYF
CDR3 DNA: TGTGCCAGCAGCCCGGGACTAGCGGAAACCTACGAGCAGTACTTC

J gene: TRBJ1-1
clone size: many
D gene: .
V gene: TRBV5-1
CDR3 protein: CASSPYGTVNTEAFF
CDR3 DNA: TGCGCCAGCAGTCCCTATGGGACGGTGAACACTGAAGCTTTCTTT

J gene: TRBJ2-1
clone size: .
D gene: TRBD1
V gene: TRBV6-1
CDR3 protein: CASSARQGPTDEQFF
CDR3 DNA: TGTGCCAGCAGTGCCCGACAGGGCCCCACGGATGAGCAGTTCTTC

J gene: TRBJ1-5
clone size: .
D gene: .
V gene: TRBV6-5
CDR3 protein: CASSSTVSNQPQHF
CDR3 DNA: TGTGCCAGCAGTTCTACAGTTAGCAATCAGCCCCAGCATTTT

J gene: TRBJ2-3
clone size: .
D gene: .
V gene: TRBV30
CDR3 protein: CAWRGKGTDTQYF
CDR3 DNA: TGTGCCTGGAGGGGAAAGGGGACAGATACGCAGTATTTT

J gene: TRBJ2-2
clone size: .
D gene: TRBD1
V gene: TRBV11-3
CDR3 protein: CASSFRQGTNTGELFF
CDR3 DNA: TGTGCCAGCAGCTTCCGACAGGGCACGAACACCGGGGAGCTGTTTTTT

J gene: TRBJ2-1
clone size: .
D gene: .
V gene: TRBV7-8
CDR3 protein: CASSLSGVSDEQFF
CDR3 DNA: TGTGCCAGCAGCCTATCAGGGGTATCAGATGAGCAGTTCTTC

J gene: TRBJ1-1
clone size: .
D gene: .
V gene: TRBV19
CDR3 protein: CASGQNMNTEAFF
CDR3 DNA: TGTGCCAGCGGACAGAACATGAACACTGAAGCTTTCTTT

J gene: TRBJ1-5
clone size: .
D gene: TRBD1
V gene: TRBV2
CDR3 protein: CASSVDRHQPQHF
CDR3 DNA: TGTGCCAGCAGCGTGGACAGGCATCAGCCCCAGCATTTT